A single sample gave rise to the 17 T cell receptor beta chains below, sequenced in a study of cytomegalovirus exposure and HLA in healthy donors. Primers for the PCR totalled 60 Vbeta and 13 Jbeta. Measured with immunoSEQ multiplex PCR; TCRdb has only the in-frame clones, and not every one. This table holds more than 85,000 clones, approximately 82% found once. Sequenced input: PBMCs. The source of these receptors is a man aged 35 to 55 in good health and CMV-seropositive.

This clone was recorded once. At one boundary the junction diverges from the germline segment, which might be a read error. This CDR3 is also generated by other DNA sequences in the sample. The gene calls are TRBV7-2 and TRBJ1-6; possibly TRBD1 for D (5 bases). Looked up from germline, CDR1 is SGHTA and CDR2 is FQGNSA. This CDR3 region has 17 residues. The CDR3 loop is CASSSPSGWNYNSPLHF. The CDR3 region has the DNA TGTGCCAGCAGCTCCCCGTCAGGGTGGAACTATAATTCACCTCTCCACTTT.

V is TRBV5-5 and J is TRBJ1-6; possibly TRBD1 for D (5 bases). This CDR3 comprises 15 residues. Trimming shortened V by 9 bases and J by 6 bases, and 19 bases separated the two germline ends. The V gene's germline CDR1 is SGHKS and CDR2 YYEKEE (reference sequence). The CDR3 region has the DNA TGTGCCACCGGCGGAGGGGATTACGTTAATTCACCCCTCCACTTT. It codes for CATGGGDYVNSPLHF. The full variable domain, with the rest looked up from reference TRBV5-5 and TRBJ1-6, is DAGVTQSPTHLIKTRGQQVTLRCSPISGHKSVSWYQQVLGQGPQFIFQYYEKEERGRGNFPDRFSARQFPNYSSELNVNALLLGDSALYLCATGGGDYVNSPLHFGNGTRLTVT.

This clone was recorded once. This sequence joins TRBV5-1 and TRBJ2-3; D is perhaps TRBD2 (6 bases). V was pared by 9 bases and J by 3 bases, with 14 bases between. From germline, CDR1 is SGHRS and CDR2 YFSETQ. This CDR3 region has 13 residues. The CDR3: CATGLGGTDTQYF. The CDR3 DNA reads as TGCGCCACGGGACTCGGGGGTACAGATACGCAGTATTTT. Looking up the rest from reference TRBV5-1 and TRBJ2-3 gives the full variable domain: KAGVTQTPRYLIKTRGQQVTLSCSPISGHRSVSWYQQTPGQGLQFLFEYFSETQRNKGNFPGRFSGRQFSNSRSEMNVSTLELGDSALYLCATGLGGTDTQYFGPGTRLTVL.

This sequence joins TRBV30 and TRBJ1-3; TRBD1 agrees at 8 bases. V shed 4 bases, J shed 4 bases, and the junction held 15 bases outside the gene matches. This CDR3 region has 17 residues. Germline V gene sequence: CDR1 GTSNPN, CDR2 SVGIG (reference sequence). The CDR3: CAWNKGGTGPRGNTIYF. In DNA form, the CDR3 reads TGTGCCTGGAATAAGGGGGGGACAGGCCCGAGAGGAAACACCATATATTTT.

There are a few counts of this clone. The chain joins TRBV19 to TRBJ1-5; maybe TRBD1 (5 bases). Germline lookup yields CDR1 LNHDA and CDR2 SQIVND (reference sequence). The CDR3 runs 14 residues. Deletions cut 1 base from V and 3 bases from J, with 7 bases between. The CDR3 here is CASSIAGDNQPQHF. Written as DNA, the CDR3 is TGTGCCAGTAGTATAGCGGGGGACAATCAGCCCCAGCATTTT.

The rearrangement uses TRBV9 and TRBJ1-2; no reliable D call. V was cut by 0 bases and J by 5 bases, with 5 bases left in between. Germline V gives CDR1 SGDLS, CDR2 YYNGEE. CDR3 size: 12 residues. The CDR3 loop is CASSVGGYGYTF. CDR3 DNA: TGTGCCAGCAGCGTAGGAGGGTATGGCTACACCTTC.

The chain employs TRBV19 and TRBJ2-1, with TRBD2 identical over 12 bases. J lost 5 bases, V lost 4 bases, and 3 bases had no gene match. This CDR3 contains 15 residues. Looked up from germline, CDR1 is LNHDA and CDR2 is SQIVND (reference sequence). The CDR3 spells CASSRTSGNHNEQFF. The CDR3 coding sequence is TGTGCCAGTAGTAGGACTAGCGGGAATCACAATGAGCAGTTCTTC.

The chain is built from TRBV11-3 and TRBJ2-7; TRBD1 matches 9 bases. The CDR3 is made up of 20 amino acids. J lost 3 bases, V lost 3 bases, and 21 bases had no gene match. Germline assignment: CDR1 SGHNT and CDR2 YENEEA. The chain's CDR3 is CASSFRRQGVSGGLGYEQYF. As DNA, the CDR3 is TGTGCCAGCAGCTTCCGTAGACAGGGGGTGTCGGGAGGACTTGGCTACGAGCAGTACTTC.

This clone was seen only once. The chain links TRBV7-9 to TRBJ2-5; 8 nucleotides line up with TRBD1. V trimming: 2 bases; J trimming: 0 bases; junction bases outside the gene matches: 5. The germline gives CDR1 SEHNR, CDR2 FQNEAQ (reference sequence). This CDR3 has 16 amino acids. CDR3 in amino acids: CASSLQGAKNQETQYF. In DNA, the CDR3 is TGTGCCAGCAGCTTACAGGGGGCGAAAAACCAAGAGACCCAGTACTTC.

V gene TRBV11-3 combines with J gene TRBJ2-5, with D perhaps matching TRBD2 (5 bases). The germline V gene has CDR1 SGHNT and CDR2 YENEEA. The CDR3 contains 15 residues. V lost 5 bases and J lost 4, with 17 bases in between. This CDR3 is CASSPYTRGPETQYF. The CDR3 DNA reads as TGTGCCAGCAGCCCCTACACTAGAGGCCCAGAGACCCAGTACTTC. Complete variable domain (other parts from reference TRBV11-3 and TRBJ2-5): EAGVVQSPRYKIIEKKQPVAFWCNPISGHNTLYWYLQNLGQGPELLIRYENEEAVDDSQLPKDRFSAERLKGVDSTLKIQPAELGDSAVYLCASSPYTRGPETQYFGPGTRLLVL.

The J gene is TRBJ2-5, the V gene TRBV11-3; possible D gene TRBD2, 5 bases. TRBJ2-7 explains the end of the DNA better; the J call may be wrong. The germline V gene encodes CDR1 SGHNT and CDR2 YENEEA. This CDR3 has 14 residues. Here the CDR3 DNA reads TGTGCCAGCAGCTTAGGAGCGGTCTCCTACGAGCAGTACTTC. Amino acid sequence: CASSLGAVSYEQYF.

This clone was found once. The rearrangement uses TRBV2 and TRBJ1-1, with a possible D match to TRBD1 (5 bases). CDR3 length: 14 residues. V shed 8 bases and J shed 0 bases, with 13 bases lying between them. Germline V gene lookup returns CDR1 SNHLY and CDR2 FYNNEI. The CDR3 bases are TGTGCCAGCTGCCTGGCGGGGGTGAACACTGAAGCTTTCTTT. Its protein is CASCLAGVNTEAFF.

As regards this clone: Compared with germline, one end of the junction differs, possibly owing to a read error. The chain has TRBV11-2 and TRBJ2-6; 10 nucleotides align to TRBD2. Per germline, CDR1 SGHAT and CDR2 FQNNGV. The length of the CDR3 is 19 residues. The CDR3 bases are TGTGCCAGCAGCTTAAAAACTAGCGGGATCGGCTCTGGGGCCGACGTCCTGACTTTC. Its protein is CASSLKTSGIGSGADVLTF.

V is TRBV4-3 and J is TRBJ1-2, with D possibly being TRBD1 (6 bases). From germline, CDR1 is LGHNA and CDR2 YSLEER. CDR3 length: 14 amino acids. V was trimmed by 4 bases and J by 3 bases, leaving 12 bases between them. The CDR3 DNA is TGCGCCAGCAGCCGAGGGGAGGGGGACTATGGCTACACCTTC. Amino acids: CASSRGEGDYGYTF.

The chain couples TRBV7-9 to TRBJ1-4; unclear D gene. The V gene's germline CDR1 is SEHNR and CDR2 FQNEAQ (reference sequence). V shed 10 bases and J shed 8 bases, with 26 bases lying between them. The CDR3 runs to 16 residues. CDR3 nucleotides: TGTGCCACCCCCGAGCACAACGGGGAGGTAGACGAAAAACTGTTTTTT. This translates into CATPEHNGEVDEKLFF.

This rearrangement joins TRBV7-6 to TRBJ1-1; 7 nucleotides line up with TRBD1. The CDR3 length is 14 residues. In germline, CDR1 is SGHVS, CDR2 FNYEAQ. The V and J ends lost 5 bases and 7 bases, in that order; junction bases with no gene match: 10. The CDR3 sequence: CASSLGTVSYEAFF. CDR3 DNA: TGTGCCAGCAGCCTAGGGACAGTGTCTTATGAAGCTTTCTTT.

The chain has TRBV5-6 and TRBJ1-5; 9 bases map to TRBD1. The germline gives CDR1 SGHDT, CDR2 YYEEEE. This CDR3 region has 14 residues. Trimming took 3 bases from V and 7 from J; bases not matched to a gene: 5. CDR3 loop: CASSWDRVGQPQHF. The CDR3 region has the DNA TGTGCCAGCAGCTGGGACAGGGTGGGCCAGCCCCAGCATTTT.